This T cell receptor (beta chain) was captured by sequencing in a study of persistence of HIV-infected CD4 T cells. A note on this clone: What it recognizes is unknown.

Cells were stimulated with CMV-infected fibroblast lysates at roughly 10 ug/mL. Sorted nonresponding memory CD4+ T cells were CD40L-negative, CD69-negative, CD45RO-high. The libraries were made with immunoSEQ version 4 in survey mode. Profiling relied on immunoSEQ multiplex PCR, and the TCRdb table lists in-frame clones only, not all of them. Of more than 25,000 clones detected, roughly 75% appear once; the ten largest clones hold roughly 0.8%. Germline trimming cut 7 bases from V and 0 bases from J; bases unmatched to any gene: 6. Germline V gene data show CDR1 as SNHLY and CDR2 as FYNNEI. CDR3 length: 15 amino acids.

Sequencing was performed on CD4+ T cells sorted from PBMCs after approximately 19-hour stimulation, taken from a patient who received antiretroviral therapy. This clonotype was sampled from an adult woman with HIV who was CMV-seropositive. V usage is TRBV2 and J usage is TRBJ1-3, with 7 nucleotides matching TRBD1. Here the CDR3 DNA reads TGTGCCAGCATTAGGGACAGCCGCTCTGGAAACACCATATATTTT. Translation: CASIRDSRSGNTIYF.